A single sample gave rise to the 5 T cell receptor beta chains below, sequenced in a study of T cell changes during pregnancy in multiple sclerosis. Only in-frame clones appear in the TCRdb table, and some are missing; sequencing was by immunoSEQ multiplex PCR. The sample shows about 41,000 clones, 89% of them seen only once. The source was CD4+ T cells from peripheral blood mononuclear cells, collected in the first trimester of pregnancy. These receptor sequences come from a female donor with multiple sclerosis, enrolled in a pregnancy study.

The CDR3 loop reads CASSLASGAVYEQYF. Here the CDR3 DNA reads TGTGCCAGCAGCTTGGCATCAGGGGCTGTCTACGAGCAGTACTTC. The V gene is TRBV5-5, the J gene TRBJ2-7; D possibly corresponds to TRBD1 (6 bases). The CDR3 is 15 residues long. Trimming took 0 bases from V and 3 from J, leaving 13 bases between them. The germline V gene has CDR1 SGHKS and CDR2 YYEKEE (reference sequence).

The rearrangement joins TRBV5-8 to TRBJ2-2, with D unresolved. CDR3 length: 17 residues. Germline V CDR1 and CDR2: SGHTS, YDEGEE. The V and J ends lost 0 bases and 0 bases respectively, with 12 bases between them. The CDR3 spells CASSLEFPTPNTGELFF. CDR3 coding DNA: TGTGCCAGCAGCTTGGAGTTCCCTACCCCGAACACCGGGGAGCTGTTTTTT.

This CDR3 reads CASRNSGRYNEQFF. In DNA form, the CDR3 reads TGTGCCAGCAGAAACAGCGGGAGGTACAATGAGCAGTTCTTC. The gene calls are TRBV28 and TRBJ2-1; 9 bases line up with TRBD2. The germline V gene encodes CDR1 MDHEN and CDR2 SYDVKM. Losses at the gene ends were 6 bases for V and 4 bases for J; bases not matched to a gene: 4. The CDR3 totals 14 residues.

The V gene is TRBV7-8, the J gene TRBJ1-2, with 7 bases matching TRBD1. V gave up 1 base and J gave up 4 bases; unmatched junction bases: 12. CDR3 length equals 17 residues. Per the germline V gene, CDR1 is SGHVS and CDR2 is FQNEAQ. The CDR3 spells CASSLDTAWDSGYGYTF. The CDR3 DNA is TGTGCCAGCAGCTTAGATACCGCATGGGACAGCGGCTATGGCTACACCTTC.

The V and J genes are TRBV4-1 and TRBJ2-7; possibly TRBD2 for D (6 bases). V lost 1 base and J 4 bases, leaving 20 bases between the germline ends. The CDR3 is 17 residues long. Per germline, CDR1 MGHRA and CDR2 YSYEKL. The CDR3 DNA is TGCGCCAGCAGCCAAGTTAACCTTGCGGGGAGAAATTACGAGCAGTACTTC. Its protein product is CASSQVNLAGRNYEQYF.